Sequencing of this TCR beta chain was carried out in a study of cytomegalovirus exposure and HLA in healthy donors. Background on the study: HLA-typed donors were the source of 83 million or so unique TCRs, which an early data release held. Study results and caveats: A prior analysis recorded that most TCR beta V segments were productive about 90% or about 30% of the time. Some highly shared sequence variants likely arose as a pipeline artifact. A later analysis by the authors found several of the most significant clusters apparently linked to common viral pathogens.

Of note for this clone: What it recognizes is unknown.

The PCR was carried out with 60 Vbeta primers and 13 Jbeta primers. TCRdb keeps only in-frame clones here, not all; method: immunoSEQ multiplex PCR. The sample consists of about 64,000 clones, 85% of them appearing once. CDR3 length equals 14 residues. V trimming: 8 bases; J trimming: 12 bases; junction bases outside the gene matches: 13. Germline assignment: CDR1 SNHLY and CDR2 FYNNEI. This receptor was identified in a female donor in good health and CMV-seronegative. The chain links TRBV2 to TRBJ1-6; TRBD1 matches 7 bases. Sequenced input: PBMCs. Here the CDR3 DNA reads TGTGCCAGCTCGTACGGGACAGTTTTTCAACCCCTCCACTTT. As protein: CASSYGTVFQPLHF. Drawing the rest from reference TRBV2 and TRBJ1-6, the complete variable domain is EPEVTQTPSHQVTQMGQEVILRCVPISNHLYFYWYRQILGQKVEFLVSFYNNEISEKSEIFDDQFSVERPDGSNFTLKIRSTKLEDSAMYFCASSYGTVFQPLHFGNGTRLTVT.